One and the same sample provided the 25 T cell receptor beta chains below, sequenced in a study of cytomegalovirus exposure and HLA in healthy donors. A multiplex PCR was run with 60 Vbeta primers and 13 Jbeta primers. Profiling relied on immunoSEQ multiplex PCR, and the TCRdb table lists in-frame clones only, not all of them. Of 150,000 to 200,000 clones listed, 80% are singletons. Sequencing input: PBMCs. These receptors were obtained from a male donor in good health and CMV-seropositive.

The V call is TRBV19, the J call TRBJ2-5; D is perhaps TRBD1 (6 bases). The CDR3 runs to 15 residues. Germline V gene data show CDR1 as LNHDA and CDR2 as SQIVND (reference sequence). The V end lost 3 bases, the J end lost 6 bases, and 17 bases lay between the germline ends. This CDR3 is CASSISQGGSKTQYF. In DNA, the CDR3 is TGTGCCAGTAGTATCTCACAGGGTGGGTCGAAGACCCAGTACTTC. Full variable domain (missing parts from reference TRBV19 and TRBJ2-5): DGGITQSPKYLFRKEGQNVTLSCEQNLNHDAMYWYRQDPGQGLRLIYYSQIVNDFQKGDIAEGYSVSREKKESFPLTVTSAQKNPTAFYLCASSISQGGSKTQYFGPGTRLLVL.

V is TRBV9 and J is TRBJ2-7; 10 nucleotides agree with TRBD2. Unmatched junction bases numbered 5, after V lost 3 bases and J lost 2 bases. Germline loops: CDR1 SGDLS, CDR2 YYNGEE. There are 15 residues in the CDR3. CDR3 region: CASSAGTSATYEQYF. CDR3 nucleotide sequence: TGTGCCAGCAGCGCCGGGACTAGCGCGACCTACGAGCAGTACTTC.

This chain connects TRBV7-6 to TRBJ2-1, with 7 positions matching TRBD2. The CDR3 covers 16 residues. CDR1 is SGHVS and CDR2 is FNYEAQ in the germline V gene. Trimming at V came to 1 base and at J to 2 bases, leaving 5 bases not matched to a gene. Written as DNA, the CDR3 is TGTGCCAGCAGCTTAGGTCCGGGGGGTACCTACAATGAGCAGTTCTTC. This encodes CASSLGPGGTYNEQFF.

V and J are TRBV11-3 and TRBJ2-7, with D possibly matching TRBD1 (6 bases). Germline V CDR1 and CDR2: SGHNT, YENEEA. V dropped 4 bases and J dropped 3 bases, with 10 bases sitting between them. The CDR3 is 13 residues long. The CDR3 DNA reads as TGTGCCAGCAGCTCCAACAGGGACTACGAGCAGTACTTC. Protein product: CASSSNRDYEQYF.

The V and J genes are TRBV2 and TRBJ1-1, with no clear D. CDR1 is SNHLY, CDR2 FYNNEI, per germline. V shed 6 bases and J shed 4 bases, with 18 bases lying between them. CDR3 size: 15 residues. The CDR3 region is CASSLEAGGRTEAFF. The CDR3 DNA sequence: TGTGCCAGCAGCCTAGAGGCAGGCGGGCGCACTGAAGCTTTCTTT.

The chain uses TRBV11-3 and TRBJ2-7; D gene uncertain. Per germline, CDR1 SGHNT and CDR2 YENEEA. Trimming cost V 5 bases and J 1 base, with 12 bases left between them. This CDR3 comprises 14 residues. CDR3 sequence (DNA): TGTGCCAGCAGCCTTCAGGCTTTTTCCTACGAGCAGTACTTC. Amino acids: CASSLQAFSYEQYF. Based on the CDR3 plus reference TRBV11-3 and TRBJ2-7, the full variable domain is EAGVVQSPRYKIIEKKQPVAFWCNPISGHNTLYWYLQNLGQGPELLIRYENEEAVDDSQLPKDRFSAERLKGVDSTLKIQPAELGDSAVYLCASSLQAFSYEQYFGPGTRLTVT.

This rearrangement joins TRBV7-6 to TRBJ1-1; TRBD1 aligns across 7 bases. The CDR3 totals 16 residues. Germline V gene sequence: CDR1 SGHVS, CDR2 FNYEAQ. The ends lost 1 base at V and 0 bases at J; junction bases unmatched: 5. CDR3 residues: CASSLGDRAMNTEAFF. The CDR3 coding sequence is TGTGCCAGCAGCTTAGGCGACAGGGCAATGAACACTGAAGCTTTCTTT.

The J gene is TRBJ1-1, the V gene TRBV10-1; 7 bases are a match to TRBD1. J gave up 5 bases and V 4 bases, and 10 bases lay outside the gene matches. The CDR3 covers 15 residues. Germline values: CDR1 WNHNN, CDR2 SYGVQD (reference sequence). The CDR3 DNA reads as TGCGCCAGCAGTGCCGGACAGGAAGTGGAGACTGAAGCTTTCTTT. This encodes CASSAGQEVETEAFF.

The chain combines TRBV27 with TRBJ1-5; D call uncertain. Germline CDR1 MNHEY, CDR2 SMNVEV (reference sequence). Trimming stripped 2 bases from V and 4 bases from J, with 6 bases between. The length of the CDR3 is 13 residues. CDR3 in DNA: TGTGCCAGCAGTTTAGGCAGAAATCAGCCCCAGCATTTT. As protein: CASSLGRNQPQHF.

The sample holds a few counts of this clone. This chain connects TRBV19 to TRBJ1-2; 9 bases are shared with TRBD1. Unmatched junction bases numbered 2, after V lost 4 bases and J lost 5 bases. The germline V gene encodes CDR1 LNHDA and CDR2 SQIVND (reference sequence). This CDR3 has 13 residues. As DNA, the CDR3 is TGTGCCAGTAGTACCGGGACAGGGTATGGCTACACCTTC. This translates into CASSTGTGYGYTF.

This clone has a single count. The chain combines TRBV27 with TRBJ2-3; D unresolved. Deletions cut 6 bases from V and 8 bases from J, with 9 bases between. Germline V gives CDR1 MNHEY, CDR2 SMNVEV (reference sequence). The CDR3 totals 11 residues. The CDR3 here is CASSSSSTQYF. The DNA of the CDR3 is TGTGCCAGCAGCTCCTCTTCTACGCAGTATTTT.

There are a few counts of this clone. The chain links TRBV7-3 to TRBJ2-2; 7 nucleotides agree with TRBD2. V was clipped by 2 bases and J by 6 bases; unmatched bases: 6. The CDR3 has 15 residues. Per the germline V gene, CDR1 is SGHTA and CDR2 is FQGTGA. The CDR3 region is CASSLWGGSAGELFF. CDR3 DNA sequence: TGTGCCAGCAGCTTATGGGGCGGGAGCGCCGGGGAGCTGTTTTTT.

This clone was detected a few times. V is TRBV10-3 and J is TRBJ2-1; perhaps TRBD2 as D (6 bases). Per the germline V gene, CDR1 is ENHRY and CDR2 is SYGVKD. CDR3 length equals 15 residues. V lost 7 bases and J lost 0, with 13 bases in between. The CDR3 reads CAIMAAGTSYNEQFF. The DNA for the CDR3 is TGTGCCATCATGGCAGCGGGTACCTCCTACAATGAGCAGTTCTTC.

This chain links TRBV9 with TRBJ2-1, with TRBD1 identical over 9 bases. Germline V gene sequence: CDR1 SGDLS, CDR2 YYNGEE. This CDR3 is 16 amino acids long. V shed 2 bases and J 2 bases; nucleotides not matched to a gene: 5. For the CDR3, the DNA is TGTGCCAGCAGCGTTTCCGGGACAGGGACCTACAATGAGCAGTTCTTC. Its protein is CASSVSGTGTYNEQFF.

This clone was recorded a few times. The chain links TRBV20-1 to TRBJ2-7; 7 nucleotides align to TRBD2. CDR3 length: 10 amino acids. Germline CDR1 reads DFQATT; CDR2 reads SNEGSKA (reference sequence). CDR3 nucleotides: TGCGGAGCGGGAATCTACGAGCAGTACTTC. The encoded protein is CGAGIYEQYF.

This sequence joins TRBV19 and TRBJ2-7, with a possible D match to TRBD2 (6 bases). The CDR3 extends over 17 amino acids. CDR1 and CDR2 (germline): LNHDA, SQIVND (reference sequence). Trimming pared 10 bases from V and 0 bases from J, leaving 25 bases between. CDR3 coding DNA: TGTGCCACCCAATCCCGAAGGAGGGGAGGCATCTCCTACGAGCAGTACTTC. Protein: CATQSRRRGGISYEQYF.

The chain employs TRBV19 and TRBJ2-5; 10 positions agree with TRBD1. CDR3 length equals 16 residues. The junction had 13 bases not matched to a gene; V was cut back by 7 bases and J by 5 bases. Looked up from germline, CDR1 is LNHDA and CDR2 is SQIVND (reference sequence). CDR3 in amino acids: CASKPYRQGAYETQYF. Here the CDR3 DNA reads TGTGCCAGTAAACCCTATAGACAGGGGGCGTATGAGACCCAGTACTTC.

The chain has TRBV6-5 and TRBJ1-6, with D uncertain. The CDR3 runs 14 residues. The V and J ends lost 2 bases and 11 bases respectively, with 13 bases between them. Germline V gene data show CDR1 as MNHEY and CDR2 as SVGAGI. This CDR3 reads CASSYAGYQPPLHF. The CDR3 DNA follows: TGTGCCAGCAGTTACGCGGGATACCAACCACCCCTCCACTTT.

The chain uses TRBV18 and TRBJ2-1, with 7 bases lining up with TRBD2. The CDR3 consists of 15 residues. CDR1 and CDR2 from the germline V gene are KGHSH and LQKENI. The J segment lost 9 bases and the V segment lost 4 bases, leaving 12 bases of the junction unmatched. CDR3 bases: TGTGCCAGCTCACTCAAGGATCGGCGGGAGATTGAGCAGTTCTTC. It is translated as CASSLKDRREIEQFF.

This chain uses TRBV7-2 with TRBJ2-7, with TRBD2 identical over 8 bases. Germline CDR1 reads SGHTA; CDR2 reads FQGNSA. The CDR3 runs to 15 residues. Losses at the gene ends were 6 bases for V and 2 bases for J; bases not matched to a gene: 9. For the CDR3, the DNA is TGTGCCAGCAGTTTTACTGAAGCGGGAGCCTACGAGCAGTACTTC. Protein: CASSFTEAGAYEQYF.

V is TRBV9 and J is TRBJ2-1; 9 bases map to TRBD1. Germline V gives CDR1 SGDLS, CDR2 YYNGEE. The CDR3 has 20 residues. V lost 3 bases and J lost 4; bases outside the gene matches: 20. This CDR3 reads CASSASRTGGSPASYNEQFF. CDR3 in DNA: TGTGCCAGCAGCGCCTCTCGAACAGGGGGCTCCCCCGCGTCTTACAATGAGCAGTTCTTC.

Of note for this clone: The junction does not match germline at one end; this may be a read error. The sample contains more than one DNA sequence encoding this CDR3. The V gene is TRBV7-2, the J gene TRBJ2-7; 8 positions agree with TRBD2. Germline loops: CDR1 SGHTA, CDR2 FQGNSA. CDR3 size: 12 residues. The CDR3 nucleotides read TGCGCCAGCGTCGGCGGGAGGTACGAGCAGTACTTC. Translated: CASVGGRYEQYF. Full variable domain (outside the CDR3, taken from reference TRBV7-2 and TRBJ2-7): GAGVSQSPSNKVTEKGKDVELRCDPISGHTALYWYRQSLGQGLEFLIYFQGNSAPDKSGLPSDRFSAERTGGSVSTLTIQRTQQEDSAVYLCASVGGRYEQYFGPGTRLTVT.

CDR3 residues: CASSSTAIMNTEAFF. The CDR3 region has the DNA TGTGCCAGCAGCTCGACAGCGATAATGAACACTGAAGCTTTCTTT. This rearrangement joins TRBV7-3 to TRBJ1-1; possible D gene TRBD1, 5 bases. The CDR3 is 15 residues long. V dropped 4 bases and J dropped 0 bases, with 12 bases sitting between them. Germline CDR1 reads SGHTA; CDR2 reads FQGTGA.

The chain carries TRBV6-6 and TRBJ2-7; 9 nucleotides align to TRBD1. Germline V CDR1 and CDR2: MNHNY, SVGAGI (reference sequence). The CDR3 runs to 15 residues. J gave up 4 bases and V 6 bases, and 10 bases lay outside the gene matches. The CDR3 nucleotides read TGTGCCAGCAGGCCGGGGACAGGGAGTGTTTACGAGCAGTACTTC. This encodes CASRPGTGSVYEQYF.

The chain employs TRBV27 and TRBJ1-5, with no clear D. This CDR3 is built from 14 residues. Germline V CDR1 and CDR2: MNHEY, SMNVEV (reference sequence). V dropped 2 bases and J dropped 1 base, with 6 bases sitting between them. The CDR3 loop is CASSLEGSNQPQHF. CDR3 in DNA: TGTGCCAGCAGTTTAGAGGGAAGCAATCAGCCCCAGCATTTT.